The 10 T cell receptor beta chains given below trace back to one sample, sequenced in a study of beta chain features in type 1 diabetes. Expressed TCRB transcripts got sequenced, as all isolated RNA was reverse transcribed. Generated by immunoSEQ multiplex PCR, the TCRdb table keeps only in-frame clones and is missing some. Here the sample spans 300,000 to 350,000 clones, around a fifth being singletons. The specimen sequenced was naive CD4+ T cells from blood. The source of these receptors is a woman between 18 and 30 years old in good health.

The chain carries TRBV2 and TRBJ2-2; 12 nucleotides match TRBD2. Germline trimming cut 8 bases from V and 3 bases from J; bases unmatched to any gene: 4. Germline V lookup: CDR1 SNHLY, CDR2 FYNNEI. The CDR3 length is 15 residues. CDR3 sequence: CASLAGGLYTGELFF. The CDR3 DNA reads TGTGCCAGCCTAGCGGGGGGGCTATACACCGGGGAGCTGTTTTTT.

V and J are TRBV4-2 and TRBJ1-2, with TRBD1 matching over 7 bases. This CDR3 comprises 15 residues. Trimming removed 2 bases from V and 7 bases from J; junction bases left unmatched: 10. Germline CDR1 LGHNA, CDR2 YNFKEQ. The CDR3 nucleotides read TGTGCCAGCAGCCAACCGGACAGGCTCCCGGCTGGCTACACCTTC. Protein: CASSQPDRLPAGYTF.

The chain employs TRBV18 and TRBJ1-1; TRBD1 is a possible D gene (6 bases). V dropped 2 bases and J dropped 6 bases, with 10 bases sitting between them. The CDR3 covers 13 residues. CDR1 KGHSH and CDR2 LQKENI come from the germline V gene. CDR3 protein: CASSPLQGPEAFF. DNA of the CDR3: TGTGCCAGCTCACCATTACAGGGACCTGAAGCTTTCTTT.

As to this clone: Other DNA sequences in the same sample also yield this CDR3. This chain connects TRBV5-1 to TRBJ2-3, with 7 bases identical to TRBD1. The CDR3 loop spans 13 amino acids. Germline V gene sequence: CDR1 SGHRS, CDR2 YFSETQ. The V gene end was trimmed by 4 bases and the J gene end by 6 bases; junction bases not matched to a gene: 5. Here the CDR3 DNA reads TGCGCCAGCAGCCCAGACAGGGCGGATACGCAGTATTTT. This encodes CASSPDRADTQYF. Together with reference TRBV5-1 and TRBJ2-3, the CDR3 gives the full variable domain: KAGVTQTPRYLIKTRGQQVTLSCSPISGHRSVSWYQQTPGQGLQFLFEYFSETQRNKGNFPGRFSGRQFSNSRSEMNVSTLELGDSALYLCASSPDRADTQYFGPGTRLTVL.

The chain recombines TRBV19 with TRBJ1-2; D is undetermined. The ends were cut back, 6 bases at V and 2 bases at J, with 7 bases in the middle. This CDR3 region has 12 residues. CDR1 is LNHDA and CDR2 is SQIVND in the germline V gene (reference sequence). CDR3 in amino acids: CASSGENYGYTF. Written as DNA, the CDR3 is TGTGCCAGTAGCGGTGAAAACTATGGCTACACCTTC.

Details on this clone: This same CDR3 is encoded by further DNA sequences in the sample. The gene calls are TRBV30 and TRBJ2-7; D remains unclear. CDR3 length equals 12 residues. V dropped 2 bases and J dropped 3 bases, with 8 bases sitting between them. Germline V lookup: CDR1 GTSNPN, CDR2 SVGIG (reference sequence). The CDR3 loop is CAWSRPGYEQYF. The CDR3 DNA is TGTGCCTGGAGTCGTCCCGGCTACGAGCAGTACTTC.

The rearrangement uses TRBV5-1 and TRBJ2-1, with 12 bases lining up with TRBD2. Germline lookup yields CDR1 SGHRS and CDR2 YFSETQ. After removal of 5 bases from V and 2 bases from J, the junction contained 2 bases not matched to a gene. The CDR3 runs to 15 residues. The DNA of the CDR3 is TGCGCCAGCAGGACTAGCGGGAGCCCCTACAATGAGCAGTTCTTC. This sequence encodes CASRTSGSPYNEQFF.

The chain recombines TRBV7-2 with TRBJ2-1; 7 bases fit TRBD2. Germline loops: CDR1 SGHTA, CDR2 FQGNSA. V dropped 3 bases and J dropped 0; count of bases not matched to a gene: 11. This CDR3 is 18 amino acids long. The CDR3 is CASSFPTGGGFSYNEQFF. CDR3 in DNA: TGTGCCAGCAGCTTCCCGACTGGCGGGGGTTTCTCCTACAATGAGCAGTTCTTC.

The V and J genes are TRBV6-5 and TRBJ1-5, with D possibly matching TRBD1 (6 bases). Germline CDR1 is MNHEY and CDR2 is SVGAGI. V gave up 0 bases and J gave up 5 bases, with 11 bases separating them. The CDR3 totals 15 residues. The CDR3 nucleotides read TGTGCCAGCAGTTACTCGGCAGGGGCCTATCAGCCCCAGCATTTT. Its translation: CASSYSAGAYQPQHF.

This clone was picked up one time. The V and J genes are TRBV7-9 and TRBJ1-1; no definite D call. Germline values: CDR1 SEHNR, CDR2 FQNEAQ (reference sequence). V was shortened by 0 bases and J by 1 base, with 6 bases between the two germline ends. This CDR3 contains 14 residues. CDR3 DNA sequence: TGTGCCAGCAGCTTAGCGCCGGGGAACACTGAAGCTTTCTTT. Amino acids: CASSLAPGNTEAFF.